These T cell receptor beta chains were read from a single sample in a study of response to subunit inactivated influenza vaccine. TCRdb re-analysed the RT-PCR reads in MiXCR, keeping a single row per CDR3 protein. The sample carries around 160,000 distinct CDR3 sequences, approximately 11% recorded once. This specimen was non-naive T cells sorted from PBMCs, taken roughly 45 days after vaccination. The source of these receptors is a man aged 50 or older who received an inactivated influenza vaccine. The CDR3 runs from the conserved cysteine through the conserved F or W. A D gene is named only where the DNA matches it firmly. Part of the rows lack a size; the others show once, few, many or a class for expanded clones.

clone_size | j_call | d_call | v_call | cdr3_nt | cdr3_aa
- | TRBJ2-7 | TRBD2 | TRBV7-6 | TGTGCCAGCAGCGGGTTAGCGGGGCCATACGAGCAGTACTTC | CASSGLAGPYEQYF
- | TRBJ2-3 | TRBD1 | TRBV20-1 | TGCAGTGCTAGATCGACAGGGACAGGGGGATCGGATACGCAGTATTTT | CSARSTGTGGSDTQYF
- | TRBJ1-2 | - | TRBV11-1 | TGTGCCAGCAGCCCCTTCTCCGCCGGTGACCGAACACGCTATGGCTACACCTTC | CASSPFSAGDRTRYGYTF
- | TRBJ2-7 | TRBD2 | TRBV7-2 | TGTGCCAGCAGCCAAAGACTAGCGGGGGGCCCCGAGCAGTACTTC | CASSQRLAGGPEQYF
many | TRBJ2-3 | TRBD2 | TRBV20-1 | TGCAGTGCTAGAGTTAGCGGGGGGACAGATACGCAGTATTTT | CSARVSGGTDTQYF
many | TRBJ2-3 | TRBD1 | TRBV6-5 | TGTGCCAGCAGTTCAACCGGGACAGGCACAGATACGCAGTATTTT | CASSSTGTGTDTQYF
many | TRBJ2-5 | - | TRBV5-1 | TGCGCCAGCAGATGGGCCGGGGAGACCCAGTACTTC | CASRWAGETQYF
few | TRBJ2-1 | TRBD1 | TRBV11-2 | TGTGCCAGCAGCTTACCATCTTCCACCGGGACAGGGATTTACAATGAGCAGTTCTTC | CASSLPSSTGTGIYNEQFF
- | TRBJ1-3 | - | TRBV7-2 | TGTGCCAGCAGCTTGACGGGAAACTCTGGAAACACCATATATTTT | CASSLTGNSGNTIYF
many | TRBJ2-1 | TRBD2 | TRBV3-1 | TGTGCCAGCAGCCAAAAGGGACTAGGTTGGGGTGAGCAGTTCTTC | CASSQKGLGWGEQFF
few | TRBJ2-7 | - | TRBV6-5 | TGTGCCACCCAAGGGCTGGCCCTCGAGCAGTACTTC | CATQGLALEQYF
few | TRBJ1-1 | - | TRBV20-1 | TGCAGTTCTTATTCCGGACTGCCGAACACTGAAGCTTTCTTT | CSSYSGLPNTEAFF
many | TRBJ2-7 | TRBD2 | TRBV12-3/TRBV12-4 | TGTGCCAGCAGCCCCGGACTAGCGGGAGGACTCTACGAGCAGTACTTC | CASSPGLAGGLYEQYF
- | TRBJ2-1 | TRBD1 | TRBV7-7 | TGTGCCAGCAGCTTCGACAGGGGGAATGAGCAGTTCTTC | CASSFDRGNEQFF
few | TRBJ2-7 | - | TRBV12-3/TRBV12-4 | TGTGCCAGCAGCGCCCTACAGGCCTACGAGCAGTACTTC | CASSALQAYEQYF
few | TRBJ1-6 | - | TRBV5-5 | TGTGCCAGCAGCTTGTCGGGACCGCCTAATTCACCCCTCCACTTT | CASSLSGPPNSPLHF
few | TRBJ1-2 | - | TRBV28 | TGTGCCAGCAGTCCCCCGCCCAACAATGGCTACACCTTC | CASSPPPNNGYTF
few | TRBJ2-7 | - | TRBV6-1 | TGTGCCAGCAGTACAGACAGGTATTATACCTACGAGCAGTACTTC | CASSTDRYYTYEQYF
- | TRBJ2-3 | TRBD1 | TRBV6-2/TRBV6-3 | TGTGCCAGCAGTGACACAGGGGCGACGCTCACAGATACGCAGTATTTT | CASSDTGATLTDTQYF
many | TRBJ2-5 | - | TRBV5-1 | TGCGCCAGCACTATTCAGGGGACCGAGACCCAGTACTTC | CASTIQGTETQYF
- | TRBJ1-3 | TRBD1 | TRBV28 | TGTGCCAGCAGTTCATTCCCAGGGGGCGCTGGAAACACCATATATTTT | CASSSFPGGAGNTIYF
- | TRBJ2-1 | TRBD2 | TRBV11-1 | TGTGCCAGCAGCATTAAGCGGGGGGGAAACAATGAGCAGTTCTTC | CASSIKRGGNNEQFF
- | TRBJ1-1 | - | TRBV19 | TGTGCCAGTAGGGACAGAGGGGAGAACACTGAAGCTTTCTTT | CASRDRGENTEAFF
- | TRBJ2-4 | TRBD1 | TRBV3-1 | TGTGCCAGCGGACAGGGGAGTGACATTCAGTACTTC | CASGQGSDIQYF
few | TRBJ2-7 | - | TRBV27 | TGTGCCAGCAGTACTTCCACGGGGGAGCAGTACTTC | CASSTSTGEQYF